This T cell receptor beta chain was identified in a study of response to subunit inactivated influenza vaccine. Findings and caveats of the study: Authors suggested few new T cells are recruited by each seasonal influenza vaccination.

The table lists this clonotype with a few counts. Its antigen is unidentified. TCRdb independently ran MiXCR on the RT-PCR reads; one entry per CDR3 protein. The sample holds about 520,000 distinct CDR3 sequences, approximately 7.3% seen once. Germline lookup yields CDR1 MNHNS and CDR2 SASEGT. V lost 6 bases and J lost 3; bases outside the gene matches: 2. This CDR3 spans 14 amino acids. Sample: PBMCs from blood, taken approximately 25 months after vaccination. The chain links TRBV6-1 to TRBJ2-1; the match to TRBD1 covers 10 bases. This clonotype was sampled from a man between 50 and 70 years old who received an inactivated influenza vaccine. The CDR3 here is CASRTGGDYNEQFF. Written as DNA, the CDR3 is TGTGCCAGCAGGACAGGGGGCGACTACAATGAGCAGTTCTTC.